This is a list of T cell receptor beta chains from one sample in a study of T-cell memory formation after mild COVID-19. TCRdb passed the 5' RACE reads through MiXCR, listing each CDR3 protein once. The table shows 350,000 to 400,000 distinct CDR3 sequences, with around a fifth occurring only once. The specimen sequenced was PBMCs or a T cell subset sorted from them (not recorded which). Source of these receptors: an adult woman who had mild COVID-19 (a few samples of this study predate the infection). Cell type and time point are not known. CDR3s include the opening cysteine and the closing phenylalanine or tryptophan. The D gene is left open where the match is weak. The listing skips clone size in some rows; elsewhere it reads once, few, many or a size class.

d_gene	v_gene	j_gene	abundance	CDR3aa	CDR3nt
-	TRBV21-1	TRBJ2-7	-	CASSKSCGATGHRVSYEQYF	TGTGCCAGCAGCAAAAGTTGCGGCGCGACGGGACACCGAGTCTCCTACGAGCAGTACTTC
-	TRBV29-1	TRBJ2-5	few	CSTPGAYQETQYF	TGCAGCACCCCAGGGGCGTACCAAGAGACCCAGTACTTC
-	TRBV6-5	TRBJ1-1	-	CASTPRGSANTEAFF	TGTGCCAGCACCCCTCGGGGCAGTGCGAACACTGAAGCTTTCTTT
TRBD1	TRBV7-6	TRBJ2-6	-	CASTGSGGSGANVLTF	TGTGCCAGCACGGGGTCAGGGGGTAGTGGGGCCAACGTCCTGACTTTC
-	TRBV7-3	TRBJ2-3	-	CASSYGLPADTQYF	TGTGCCAGCAGCTACGGGCTCCCGGCAGATACGCAGTATTTT
-	TRBV5-4	TRBJ1-1	few	CASSLVLGDTEAFF	TGTGCCAGCAGCTTGGTTCTCGGGGACACTGAAGCTTTCTTT
TRBD2	TRBV7-9	TRBJ2-1	many	CASSFAIVPGLAGSEEQFF	TGTGCCAGCAGCTTCGCTATCGTCCCGGGACTAGCGGGATCGGAAGAGCAGTTCTTC
-	TRBV2	TRBJ1-5	-	CASSEALRANQPQHF	TGTGCCAGCAGTGAAGCGCTTCGGGCAAACCAGCCCCAGCATTTT
-	TRBV20-1	TRBJ1-5	few	CSARPEGSNQPQHF	TGCAGTGCTCGACCCGAGGGGAGCAATCAGCCCCAGCATTTT
-	TRBV6-1	TRBJ1-5	once	CASRQIPNQPQHF	TGTGCCAGCAGGCAGATCCCTAATCAGCCCCAGCATTTT
-	TRBV2	TRBJ2-3	once	CASSGVGGGLTDTQYF	TGTGCCAGCAGTGGAGTGGGCGGAGGACTCACAGATACGCAGTATTTT
-	TRBV5-1	TRBJ2-3	many	CASRPFYSTDTQYF	TGCGCCAGCCGGCCCTTCTATAGCACAGATACGCAGTATTTT
-	TRBV6-2/TRBV6-3	TRBJ2-7	few	CASTLDDSYEQYF	TGTGCCAGCACCCTGGACGACTCCTACGAGCAGTACTTC
TRBD1	TRBV10-3	TRBJ1-6	-	CAISEGTGGDSPLHF	TGTGCCATCAGTGAAGGGACAGGGGGTGACTCACCCCTCCACTTT
-	TRBV9	TRBJ2-2	-	CASKGVNTGELFF	TGTGCCAGCAAAGGGGTGAACACCGGGGAGCTGTTTTTT
-	TRBV27	TRBJ1-2	few	CASSSGDRAYYGYTF	TGTGCCAGCAGTTCAGGAGACAGAGCTTATTATGGCTACACCTTC
-	TRBV20-1	TRBJ2-7	many	CSARDQRRGQHEQYF	TGCAGTGCTAGAGATCAAAGGAGGGGGCAGCACGAGCAGTACTTC
-	TRBV5-1	TRBJ2-7	-	CASSPGTADGEQYF	TGCGCCAGCAGCCCCGGGACGGCCGACGGGGAGCAGTACTTC
-	TRBV18	TRBJ2-2	few	CASSPPSRVNTGELFF	TGTGCCAGCTCACCACCGTCCAGGGTAAACACCGGGGAGCTGTTTTTT
TRBD1	TRBV12-3/TRBV12-4	TRBJ1-5	few	CASSQGQGALKPQHF	TGTGCCAGCAGCCAAGGACAGGGGGCACTGAAGCCCCAGCATTTT
TRBD2	TRBV2	TRBJ2-1	-	CASRLAGGTNEQFF	TGTGCCAGCAGGCTAGCGGGAGGTACCAATGAGCAGTTCTTC
-	TRBV24-1	TRBJ2-3	few	CATSVSGVEDTQYF	TGTGCCACCAGTGTGTCGGGAGTGGAAGATACGCAGTATTTT
-	TRBV18	TRBJ2-1	few	CASSPRAKNNEQFF	TGTGCCAGCTCACCCCGGGCCAAAAACAATGAGCAGTTCTTC
-	TRBV27	TRBJ1-2	-	CATIDTGYGYTF	TGTGCCACCATTGACACAGGCTATGGCTACACCTTC
-	TRBV24-1	TRBJ2-3	-	CATSDSNRGGTDTQYF	TGTGCCACCAGTGATTCAAACAGGGGAGGGACAGATACGCAGTATTTT
TRBD2	TRBV12-3/TRBV12-4	TRBJ2-7	few	CASSNGLAGGYEQYF	TGTGCCAGCAGTAACGGACTAGCGGGAGGATACGAGCAGTACTTC
-	TRBV9	TRBJ1-1	few	CASSVSLSGPNTEAFF	TGTGCCAGCAGCGTATCGTTATCTGGTCCCAACACTGAAGCTTTCTTT
TRBD1	TRBV12-3/TRBV12-4	TRBJ1-5	-	CASSGDRERSGPQHF	TGTGCCAGCAGTGGTGACAGGGAGAGGTCAGGGCCCCAGCATTTT
TRBD2	TRBV7-9	TRBJ2-3	-	CASSSRRLAGGGGTDTQYF	TGTGCCAGCAGCTCAAGGCGACTAGCGGGAGGAGGAGGCACAGATACGCAGTATTTT
TRBD1	TRBV7-3	TRBJ1-1	-	CASSPGGAPEAFF	TGTGCCAGCAGCCCAGGGGGCGCCCCTGAAGCTTTCTTT
-	TRBV3-1	TRBJ2-2	few	CASSQDSIHPRIF	TGTGCCAGCAGCCAAGATTCTATCCATCCTCGGATTTTT
-	TRBV6-6	TRBJ2-5	-	CASMSRARVETQYF	TGTGCCAGCATGTCAAGAGCGCGAGTGGAGACCCAGTACTTC
-	TRBV7-8	TRBJ1-5	few	CASSLVGRGFYNQPQHF	TGTGCCAGCAGCTTAGTTGGTCGGGGATTTTACAATCAGCCCCAGCATTTT
TRBD2	TRBV3-1	TRBJ2-5	few	CASSQDFSGTLVETQYF	TGTGCCAGCAGCCAAGACTTCAGCGGGACCTTGGTTGAGACCCAGTACTTC
-	TRBV6-5	TRBJ2-7	-	CASSYSDSLLYEQYF	TGTGCCAGCAGTTACTCCGACAGTCTCCTCTACGAGCAGTACTTC
-	TRBV20-1	TRBJ2-5	few	CSASLSSAGETQYF	TGCAGTGCTAGTTTGAGTAGCGCGGGAGAGACCCAGTACTTC
-	TRBV15	TRBJ2-1	-	CATSSGRPIYNEQFF	TGTGCCACCAGCAGCGGCAGGCCAATCTACAATGAGCAGTTCTTC
-	TRBV7-8	TRBJ1-5	few	CASSLGGVHQPQHF	TGTGCCAGCAGCTTAGGAGGGGTACATCAGCCCCAGCATTTT
-	TRBV5-1	TRBJ2-5	-	CASSPMGGASFQETQYF	TGCGCCAGCAGCCCCATGGGGGGGGCGTCTTTCCAAGAGACCCAGTACTTC
-	TRBV14	TRBJ2-2	-	CASSPSRTTGELFF	TGTGCCAGCAGCCCGAGCAGAACAACCGGGGAGCTGTTTTTT
TRBD1	TRBV12-3/TRBV12-4	TRBJ2-7	-	CASSSDRGRATVPYF	TGTGCCAGCAGCTCCGACAGGGGAAGGGCTACAGTGCCGTACTTC
TRBD1	TRBV6-2/TRBV6-3	TRBJ1-1	few	CASSPGQGAPGAEAFF	TGTGCCAGCAGTCCGGGACAGGGGGCGCCAGGGGCTGAAGCTTTCTTT
TRBD1	TRBV5-1	TRBJ2-1	many	CASSLVVGQGSEQFF	TGCGCCAGCAGCTTGGTTGTGGGACAGGGGAGTGAGCAGTTCTTC
-	TRBV18	TRBJ1-1	-	CASSTRHTEAFF	TGTGCAAGCTCAACCAGGCACACTGAAGCTTTCTTT
TRBD2	TRBV6-6	TRBJ2-3	few	CASSFAGGPTDTQYF	TGTGCCAGCAGTTTTGCGGGGGGGCCTACAGATACGCAGTATTTT
TRBD1	TRBV19	TRBJ1-1	few	CASSTLTGGNTEAFF	TGTGCCAGTAGTACCCTGACAGGGGGGAACACTGAAGCTTTCTTT
-	TRBV29-1	TRBJ2-7	few	CSVEEDREQYF	TGCAGCGTTGAAGAAGACCGCGAGCAGTACTTC
TRBD2	TRBV2	TRBJ2-5	many	CASSGTSGKQETQYF	TGTGCCAGCAGTGGGACTAGCGGGAAACAAGAGACCCAGTACTTC
-	TRBV2	TRBJ2-5	few	CASTRGVYGQETQYF	TGTGCCAGCACTCGAGGGGTGTACGGACAAGAGACCCAGTACTTC
-	TRBV19	TRBJ1-2	few	CASTQSVSYGYTF	TGTGCCAGCACCCAGTCCGTCTCCTATGGCTACACCTTC
TRBD2	TRBV4-3	TRBJ2-1	few	CASSQRGGPNEQFF	TGCGCCAGCAGCCAACGGGGGGGGCCCAATGAGCAGTTCTTC
TRBD1	TRBV7-9	TRBJ2-7	few	CASSLLGQGNSYEQYF	TGTGCCAGCAGCTTATTGGGACAGGGGAACTCCTACGAGCAGTACTTC
TRBD1	TRBV4-1	TRBJ1-2	few	CASSPNLGQLYGYTF	TGCGCCAGCAGCCCTAACCTGGGACAGCTCTATGGCTACACCTTC